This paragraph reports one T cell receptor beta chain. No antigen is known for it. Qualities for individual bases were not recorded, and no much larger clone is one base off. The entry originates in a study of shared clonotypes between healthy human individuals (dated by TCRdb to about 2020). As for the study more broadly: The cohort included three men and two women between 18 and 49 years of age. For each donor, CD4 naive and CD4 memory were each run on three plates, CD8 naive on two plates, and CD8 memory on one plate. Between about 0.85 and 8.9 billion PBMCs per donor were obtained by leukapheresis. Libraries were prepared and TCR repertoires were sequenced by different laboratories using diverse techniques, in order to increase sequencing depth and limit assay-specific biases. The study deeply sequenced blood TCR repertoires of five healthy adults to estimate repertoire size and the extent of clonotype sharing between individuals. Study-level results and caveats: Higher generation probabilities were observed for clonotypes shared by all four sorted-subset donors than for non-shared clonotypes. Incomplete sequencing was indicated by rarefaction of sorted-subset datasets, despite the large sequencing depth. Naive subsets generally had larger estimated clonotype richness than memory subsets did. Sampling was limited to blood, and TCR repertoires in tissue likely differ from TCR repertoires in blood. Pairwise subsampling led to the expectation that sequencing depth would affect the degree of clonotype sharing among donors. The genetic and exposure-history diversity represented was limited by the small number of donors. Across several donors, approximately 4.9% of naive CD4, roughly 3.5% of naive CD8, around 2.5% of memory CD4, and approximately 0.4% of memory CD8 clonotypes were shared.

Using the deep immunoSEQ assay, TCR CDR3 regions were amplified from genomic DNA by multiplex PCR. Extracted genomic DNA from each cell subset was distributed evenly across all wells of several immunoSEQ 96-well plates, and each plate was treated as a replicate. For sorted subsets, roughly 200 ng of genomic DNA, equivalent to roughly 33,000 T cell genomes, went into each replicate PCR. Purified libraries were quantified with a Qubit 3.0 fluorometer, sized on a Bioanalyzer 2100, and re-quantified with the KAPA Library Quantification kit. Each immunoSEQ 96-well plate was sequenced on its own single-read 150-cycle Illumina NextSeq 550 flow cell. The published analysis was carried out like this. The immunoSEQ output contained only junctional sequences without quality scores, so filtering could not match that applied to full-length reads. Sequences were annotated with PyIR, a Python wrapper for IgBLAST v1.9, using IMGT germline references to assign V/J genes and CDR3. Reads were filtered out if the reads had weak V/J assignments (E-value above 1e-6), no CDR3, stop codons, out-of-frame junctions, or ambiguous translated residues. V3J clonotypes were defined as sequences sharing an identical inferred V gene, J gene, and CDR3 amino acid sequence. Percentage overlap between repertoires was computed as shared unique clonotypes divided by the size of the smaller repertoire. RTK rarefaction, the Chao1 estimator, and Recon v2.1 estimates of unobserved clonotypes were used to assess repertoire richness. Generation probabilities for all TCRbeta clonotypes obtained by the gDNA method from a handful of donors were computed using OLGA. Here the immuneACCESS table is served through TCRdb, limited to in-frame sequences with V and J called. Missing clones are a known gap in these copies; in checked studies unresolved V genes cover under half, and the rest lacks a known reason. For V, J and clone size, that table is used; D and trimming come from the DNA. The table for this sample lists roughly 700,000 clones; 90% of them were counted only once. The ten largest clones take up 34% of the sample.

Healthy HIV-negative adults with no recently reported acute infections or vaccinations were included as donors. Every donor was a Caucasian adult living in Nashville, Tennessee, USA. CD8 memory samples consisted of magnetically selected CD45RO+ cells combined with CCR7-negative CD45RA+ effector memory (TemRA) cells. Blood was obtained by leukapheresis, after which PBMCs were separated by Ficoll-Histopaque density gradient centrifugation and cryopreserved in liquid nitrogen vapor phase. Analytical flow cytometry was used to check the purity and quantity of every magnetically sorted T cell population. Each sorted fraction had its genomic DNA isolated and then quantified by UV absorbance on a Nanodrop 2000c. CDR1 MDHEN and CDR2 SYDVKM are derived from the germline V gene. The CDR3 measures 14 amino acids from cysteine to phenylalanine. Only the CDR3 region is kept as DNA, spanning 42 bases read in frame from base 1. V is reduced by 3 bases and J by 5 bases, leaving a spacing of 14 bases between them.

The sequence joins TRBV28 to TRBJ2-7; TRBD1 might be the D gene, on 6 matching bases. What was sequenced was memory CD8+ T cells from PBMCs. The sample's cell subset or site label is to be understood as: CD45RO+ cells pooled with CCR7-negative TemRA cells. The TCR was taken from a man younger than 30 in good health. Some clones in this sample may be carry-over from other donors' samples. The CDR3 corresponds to CASSFLQGVNEQYF. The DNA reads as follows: TGTGCCAGCAGTTTTTTACAGGGTGTCAACGAGCAGTACTTC.